This TCR beta chain was observed in a study of shared clonotypes between healthy human individuals (TCRdb year 2020). Background on the whole study: The cohort comprised two women and a few men aged 18 to 49 years. Each donor's leukapheresis produced roughly between roughly 0.85 and 10 billion PBMCs. Different laboratories and diverse techniques were used to prepare libraries and sequence TCR repertoires, to increase sequencing depth and limit assay-specific biases. For each donor, CD4 naive and CD4 memory were each given three plates, CD8 naive was given two plates, and CD8 memory was given one plate. The study deeply sequenced blood TCR repertoires of 5 or 6 healthy adults to estimate repertoire size and the extent of clonotype sharing between individuals. General findings and caveats noted by the study authors: The small number of donors limited the genetic and exposure-history diversity represented. Sampling was restricted to blood, and TCR repertoires in tissues likely differ from the TCR repertoires found in blood. Incomplete sequencing was indicated by rarefaction of sorted-subset datasets, despite the large sequencing depth. Estimated clonotype richness was generally larger for naive than for memory subsets. Compared with non-shared clonotypes, the clonotypes found in all four sorted-subset donors had higher generation probabilities. Across a handful of donors, roughly 5% of naive CD4, more than 3% of naive CD8, roughly 2.2% of memory CD4, and about 0.44% of memory CD8 clonotypes were shared. Pairwise subsampling led to the expectation that sequencing depth would affect the degree of clonotype sharing among donors.

Using the deep immunoSEQ assay, multiplex PCR amplified TCR CDR3 regions from genomic DNA. Extracted genomic DNA from each cell subset was spread evenly across all wells of several immunoSEQ 96-well plates, with each plate serving as a replicate. Each replicate PCR for sorted subsets received about 200 ng genomic DNA, equal to about 30,000 T cell genomes. Purified libraries were quantified with a Qubit 3.0 fluorometer, sized on a Bioanalyzer 2100, and re-quantified with the KAPA Library Quantification kit. Each immunoSEQ 96-well plate was sequenced on its own single-read 150-cycle Illumina NextSeq 550 flow cell. Per the source publication's procedure: The immunoSEQ output contained only junctional sequences without quality scores, so filtering could not match that applied to full-length reads. To assign V/J genes and CDR3, sequences were annotated using PyIR, a Python wrapper for IgBLAST v1.9, with IMGT germline references. Reads were removed for weak V/J assignments (E-value above 1e-6), missing CDR3, stop codons, out-of-frame junctions, or ambiguous translated residues. V3J clonotypes were defined as sequences sharing an identical inferred V gene, J gene, and CDR3 amino acid sequence. To compute the percentage overlap between repertoires, the number of shared unique clonotypes was divided by the size of the smaller repertoire. RTK rarefaction, the Chao1 estimator, and Recon v2.1 estimates of unobserved clonotypes were used to assess repertoire richness. For all TCRbeta clonotypes obtained by the gDNA method from a handful of donors, generation probabilities were computed with OLGA. The clones in this table, taken by TCRdb from immuneACCESS, are in-frame only. Not every clone is retained; where verified, under half of the shortfall comes from an unresolved V gene, and the cause of the rest is unknown. V and J calls and clone size are given by that table; D and trimming were obtained from the DNA. For this sample the table gives 1.5 million to 2.5 million clones, of which roughly 95% were detected only once. In total, the top ten clones hold 0.95% to 1.5% of the sample.

CD8 naive samples consisted of CD45RO-negative cells that were positively selected for CCR7, yielding a CD45RA+CCR7+ population without TemRA cells. Healthy HIV-negative adults with no recently reported acute infections or vaccinations were included as donors. All donors were Caucasian adults living in Nashville, Tennessee, USA. Blood was obtained by leukapheresis, after which PBMCs were separated by Ficoll-Histopaque density gradient centrifugation and cryopreserved in liquid nitrogen vapor phase. Purity and quantity of every magnetically sorted T cell population were checked by analytical flow cytometry. From each sorted fraction, genomic DNA was isolated and quantified by UV absorbance on a Nanodrop 2000c. As regards this clone: No cognate antigen has been identified for it. No base qualities exist here, and no much larger clone lies one base off it. This same CDR3 is encoded by further DNA sequences in the sample.

Sequencing was carried out using naive CD8+ T cells sorted from blood. The sample's cell subset or site, from its label and the paper: CD45RA+CCR7+. This TCR was recovered from a man between 18 and 29 years old in good health.

The nucleotide sequence is given as TGTGCCAGTAGTATAGGACCGAACACTGAAGCTTTCTTT. This yields the protein CASSIGPNTEAFF. This chain joins TRBV19 to TRBJ1-1; a confident D gene designation cannot be given. The CDR3 numbers 13 residues from cysteine through phenylalanine. Left in the record is the CDR3 DNA by itself, 39 bases read in frame from the first base. The germline V gene (reference sequence) specifies LNHDA as CDR1 and SQIVND as CDR2. V and J are truncated by 1 base and 1 base respectively, leaving an intervening sequence of 4 bases.